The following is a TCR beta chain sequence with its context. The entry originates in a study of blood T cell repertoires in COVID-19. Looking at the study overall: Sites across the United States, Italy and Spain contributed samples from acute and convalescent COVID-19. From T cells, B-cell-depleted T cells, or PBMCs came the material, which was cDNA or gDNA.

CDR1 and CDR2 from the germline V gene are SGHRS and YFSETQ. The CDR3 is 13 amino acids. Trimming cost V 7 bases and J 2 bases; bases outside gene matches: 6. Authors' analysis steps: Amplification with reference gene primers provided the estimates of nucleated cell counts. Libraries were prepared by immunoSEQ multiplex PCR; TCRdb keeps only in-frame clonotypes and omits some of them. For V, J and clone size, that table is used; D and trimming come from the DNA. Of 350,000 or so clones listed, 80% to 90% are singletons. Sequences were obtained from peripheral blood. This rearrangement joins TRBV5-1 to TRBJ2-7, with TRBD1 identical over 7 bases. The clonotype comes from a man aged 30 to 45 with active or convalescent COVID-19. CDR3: CASSGTVAYEQYF. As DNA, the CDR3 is TGCGCCAGCTCCGGGACAGTAGCCTACGAGCAGTACTTC.